Listed below are T cell receptor beta chains from one sample, sequenced in a study of neoadjuvant nivolumab and ipilimumab in lung cancer. Clones were read by immunoSEQ multiplex PCR, and TCRdb kept only the in-frame ones, dropping some. The sample has fewer than 25,000 clones, roughly 84% seen once. Sequenced material: peripheral blood, taken before neoadjuvant nivolumab, alone or with ipilimumab. Receptors were obtained from an adult with non-small cell lung cancer. Each CDR3 is given without its conserved first and last residue.

V,J,CDR3
TRBV11-3,TRBJ1-1,ASSLAGGLNTEAF
TRBV29-1,TRBJ2-6,SVDSRAGANVLT
TRBV18,TRBJ2-3,ASSPQGFGTDTQY
TRBV27,TRBJ2-4,ASSPGPSGLVRGIQY
TRBV5-5,TRBJ2-5,ASSPRGQETQY
TRBV11-2,TRBJ2-6,ASPEPVRIGANVLT
TRBV25-1,TRBJ1-1,ASMMRGTAF
TRBV6-1,TRBJ2-3,ASSEGTGGADTQY
TRBV11-3,TRBJ2-2,ASSLHKGNTGELF
TRBV2,TRBJ2-5,ASTQDEAIGTQY
TRBV30,TRBJ1-1,AWANTEAF
TRBV15,TRBJ2-7,ATSRDLLAYEQY
TRBV29-1,TRBJ2-3,SVVGLAGDADTQY
TRBV5-1,TRBJ2-1,ASSNGPNGDEQF
TRBV4-3,TRBJ1-2,ASSQQINYGYT
TRBV5-6,TRBJ1-1,ASSLALEEAF
TRBV11-2,TRBJ1-1,ASSLAEEAF
TRBV5-4,TRBJ1-4,ASSSGQINEKLF
TRBV9,TRBJ2-1,ASSVGAGSYNEQF
TRBV29-1,TRBJ1-5,SVVSNSNQPQH
TRBV11-2,TRBJ2-7,ASSLAASGHEQY
TRBV7-9,TRBJ2-3,ASSPSDWTDTQY
TRBV7-6,TRBJ1-5,ASSLGVHQPQH
TRBV11-2,TRBJ2-1,ASSSGTSGGYNEQF
TRBV5-4,TRBJ1-1,ASSYDRNTEAF
TRBV14,TRBJ2-1,ASSQESGLGIWQF